One T cell receptor beta chain is described in this entry. Its antigen is as yet unknown. RNA transcripts were the template for amplifying TCR beta CDR3 regions. Carried out on the TCR CDR3, a first-round RT-PCR used the HTBI primer set. TCRdb ran MiXCR on the multiplex PCR reads and lists one entry per CDR3 protein. The table includes approximately 520,000 distinct CDR3 sequences, roughly 25% detected once. These data originate in a study of T cells in Graves' hyperthyroidism and ophthalmopathy. Study background: Peripheral blood draws took place at initial diagnosis, ahead of any treatment. Study observations and caveats: Model-based prediction identified ophthalmopathy a median around 6.5 months prior to its onset. Blood also carried most thyroid clonotypes expanded above 0.001.

The sequence was obtained from a woman aged 25 to 39 with Graves' ophthalmopathy. The source material was blood.

The CDR3 loop is CASRNGASGPTGELFF. CDR3 bases: TGTGCCAGCAGAAACGGGGCTAGCGGGCCCACCGGGGAGCTGTTTTTT. The chain is built from TRBV6-1 and TRBJ2-2, with 8 bases that match TRBD2. V dropped 6 bases and J dropped 4; count of bases not matched to a gene: 10. In germline, CDR1 is MNHNS, CDR2 SASEGT. The CDR3 contains 16 residues.